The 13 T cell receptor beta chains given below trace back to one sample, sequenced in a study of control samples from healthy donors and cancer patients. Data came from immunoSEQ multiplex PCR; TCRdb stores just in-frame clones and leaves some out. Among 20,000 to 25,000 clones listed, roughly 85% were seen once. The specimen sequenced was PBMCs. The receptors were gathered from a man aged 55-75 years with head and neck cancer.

DNA of the CDR3: TGTGCCTGGAGTGTACGTGGTGAAAAACTGTTTTTT. Its translation: CAWSVRGEKLFF. The chain recombines TRBV30 with TRBJ1-4; unclear D gene. Germline CDR1 reads GTSNPN; CDR2 reads SVGIG (reference sequence). V shed 0 bases and J shed 7 bases, with 6 bases lying between them. The CDR3 sequence is 12 residues long.

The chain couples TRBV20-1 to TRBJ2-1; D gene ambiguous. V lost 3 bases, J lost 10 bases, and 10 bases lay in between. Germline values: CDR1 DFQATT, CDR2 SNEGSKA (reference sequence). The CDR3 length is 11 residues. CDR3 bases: TGCAGTGCTAGGGTTATCTGGGAGCAGTTCTTC. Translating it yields CSARVIWEQFF.

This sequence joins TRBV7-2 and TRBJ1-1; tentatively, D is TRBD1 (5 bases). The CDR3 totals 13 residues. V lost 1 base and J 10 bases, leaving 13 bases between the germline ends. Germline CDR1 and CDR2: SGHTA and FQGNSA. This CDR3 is CASSLVLGPRAFF. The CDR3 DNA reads TGTGCCAGCAGCTTAGTGCTGGGGCCGCGAGCTTTCTTT.

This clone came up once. The CDR3 is CASRYGDEQFF. The DNA of the CDR3 is TGTGCCAGCAGATACGGGGATGAGCAGTTCTTC. V is TRBV7-9 and J is TRBJ2-1, with D perhaps TRBD2 (5 bases). Trimming cost V 6 bases and J 8 bases, with 8 bases left between them. Per the germline V gene, CDR1 is SEHNR and CDR2 is FQNEAQ (reference sequence). This CDR3 comprises 11 residues.

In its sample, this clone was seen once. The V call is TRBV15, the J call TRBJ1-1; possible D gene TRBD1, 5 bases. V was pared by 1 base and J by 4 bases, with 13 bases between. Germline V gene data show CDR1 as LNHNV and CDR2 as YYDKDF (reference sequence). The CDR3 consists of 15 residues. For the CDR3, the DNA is TGTGCCACCAGCAGAGCTGGCCGGGGGGGCACTGAAGCTTTCTTT. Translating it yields CATSRAGRGGTEAFF.

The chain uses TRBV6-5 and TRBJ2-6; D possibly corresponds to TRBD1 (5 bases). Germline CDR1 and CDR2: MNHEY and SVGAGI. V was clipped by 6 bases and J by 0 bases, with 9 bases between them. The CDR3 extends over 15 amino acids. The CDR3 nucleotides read TGTGCCAGCAGGACAGCACGCTCTGGGGCCAACGTCCTGACTTTC. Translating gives CASRTARSGANVLTF.

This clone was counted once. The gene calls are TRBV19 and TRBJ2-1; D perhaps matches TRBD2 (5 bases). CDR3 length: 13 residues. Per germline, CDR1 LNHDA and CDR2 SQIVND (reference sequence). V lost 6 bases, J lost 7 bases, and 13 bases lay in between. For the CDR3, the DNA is TGTGCCAGTAGCATTCTGGGAGTAAATGAGCAGTTCTTC. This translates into CASSILGVNEQFF.

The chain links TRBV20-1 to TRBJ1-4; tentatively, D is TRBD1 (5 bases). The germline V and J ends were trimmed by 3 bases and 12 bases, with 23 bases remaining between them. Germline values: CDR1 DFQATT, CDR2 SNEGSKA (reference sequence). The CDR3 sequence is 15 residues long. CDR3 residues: CSASSRAPYGGELFF. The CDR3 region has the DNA TGCAGTGCTAGTAGTAGGGCTCCCTACGGGGGGGAACTGTTTTTT.

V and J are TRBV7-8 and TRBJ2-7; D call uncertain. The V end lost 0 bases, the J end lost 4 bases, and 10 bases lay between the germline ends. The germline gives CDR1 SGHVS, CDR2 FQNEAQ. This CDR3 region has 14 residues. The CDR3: CASSLAQLEYEQYF. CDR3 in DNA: TGTGCCAGCAGCTTAGCCCAACTGGAGTACGAGCAGTACTTC.

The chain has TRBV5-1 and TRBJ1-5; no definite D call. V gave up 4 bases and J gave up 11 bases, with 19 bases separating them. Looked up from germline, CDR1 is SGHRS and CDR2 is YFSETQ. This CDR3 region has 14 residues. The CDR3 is CASSPDPSSMTQHF. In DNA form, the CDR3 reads TGCGCCAGCAGCCCAGACCCTTCCTCAATGACCCAGCATTTT.

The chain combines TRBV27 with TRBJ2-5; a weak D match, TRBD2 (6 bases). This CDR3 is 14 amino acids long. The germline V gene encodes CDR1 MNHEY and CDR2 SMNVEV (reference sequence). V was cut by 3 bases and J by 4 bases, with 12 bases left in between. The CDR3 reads CASSFGGFLETQYF. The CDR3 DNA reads TGTGCCAGCAGTTTTGGAGGGTTCTTAGAGACCCAGTACTTC.

CDR3: CSVGRGNTEAFF. CDR3 in DNA: TGCAGCGTGGGACGGGGGAACACTGAAGCTTTCTTT. This chain joins TRBV29-1 and TRBJ1-1; tentatively, D is TRBD1 (5 bases). Germline loops: CDR1 SQVTM, CDR2 ANQGSEA. The CDR3 spans 12 residues. Trimming left V 6 bases short and J 1 base short, with 9 bases between.

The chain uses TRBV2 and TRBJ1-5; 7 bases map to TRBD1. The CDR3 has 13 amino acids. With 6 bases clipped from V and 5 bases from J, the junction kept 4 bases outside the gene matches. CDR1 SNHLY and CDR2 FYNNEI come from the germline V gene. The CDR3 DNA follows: TGTGCCAGCAGGCCACAGGGGTATCAGCCCCAGCATTTT. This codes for CASRPQGYQPQHF.